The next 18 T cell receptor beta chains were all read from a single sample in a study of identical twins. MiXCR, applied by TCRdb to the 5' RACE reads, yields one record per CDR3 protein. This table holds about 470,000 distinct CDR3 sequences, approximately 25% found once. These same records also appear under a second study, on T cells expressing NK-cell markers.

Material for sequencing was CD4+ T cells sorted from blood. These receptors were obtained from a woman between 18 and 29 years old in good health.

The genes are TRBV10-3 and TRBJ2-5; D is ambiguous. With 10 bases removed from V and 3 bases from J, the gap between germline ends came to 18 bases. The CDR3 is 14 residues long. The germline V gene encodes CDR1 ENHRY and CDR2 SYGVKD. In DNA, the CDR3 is TGTGCCACCAAGCAGTACGCCGCGGAAGAGACCCAGTACTTC. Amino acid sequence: CATKQYAAEETQYF.

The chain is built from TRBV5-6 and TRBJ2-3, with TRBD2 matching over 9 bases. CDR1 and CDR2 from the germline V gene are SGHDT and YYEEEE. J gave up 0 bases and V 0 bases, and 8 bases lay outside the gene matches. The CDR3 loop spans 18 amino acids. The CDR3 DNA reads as TGTGCCAGCAGCTTGGTAAGGTGGCTAGCGGGGAGCACAGATACGCAGTATTTT. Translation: CASSLVRWLAGSTDTQYF. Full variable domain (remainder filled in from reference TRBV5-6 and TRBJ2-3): DAGVTQSPTHLIKTRGQQVTLRCSPKSGHDTVSWYQQALGQGPQFIFQYYEEEERQRGNFPDRFSGHQFPNYSSELNVNALLLGDSALYLCASSLVRWLAGSTDTQYFGPGTRLTVL.

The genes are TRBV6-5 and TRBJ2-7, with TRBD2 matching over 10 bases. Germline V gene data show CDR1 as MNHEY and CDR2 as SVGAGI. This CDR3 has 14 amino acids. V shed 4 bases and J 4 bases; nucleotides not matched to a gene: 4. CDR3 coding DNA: TGTGCCAGCAGTTCTAGCGGGAGAGTTTACGAGCAGTACTTC. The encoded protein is CASSSSGRVYEQYF.

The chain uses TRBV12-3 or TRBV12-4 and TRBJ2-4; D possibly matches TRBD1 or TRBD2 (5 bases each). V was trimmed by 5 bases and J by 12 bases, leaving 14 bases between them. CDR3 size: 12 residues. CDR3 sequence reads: CASSPQGPNQYF. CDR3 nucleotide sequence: TGTGCCAGCAGTCCCCAGGGACCGAATCAGTACTTC.

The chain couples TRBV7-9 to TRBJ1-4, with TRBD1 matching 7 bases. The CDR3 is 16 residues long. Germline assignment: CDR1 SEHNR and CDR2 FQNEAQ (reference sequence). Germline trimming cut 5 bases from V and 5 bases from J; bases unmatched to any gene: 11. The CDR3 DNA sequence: TGTGCCAGCAGCCTCGACAGGGTCAGGTCAAATGAAAAACTGTTTTTT. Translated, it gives CASSLDRVRSNEKLFF.

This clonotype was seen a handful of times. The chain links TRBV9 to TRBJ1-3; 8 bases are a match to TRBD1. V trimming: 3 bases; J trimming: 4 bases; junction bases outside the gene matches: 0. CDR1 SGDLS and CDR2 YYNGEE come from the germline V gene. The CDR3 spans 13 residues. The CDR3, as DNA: TGTGCCAGCAGCGGGACAGGGGGAAACACCATATATTTT. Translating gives CASSGTGGNTIYF.

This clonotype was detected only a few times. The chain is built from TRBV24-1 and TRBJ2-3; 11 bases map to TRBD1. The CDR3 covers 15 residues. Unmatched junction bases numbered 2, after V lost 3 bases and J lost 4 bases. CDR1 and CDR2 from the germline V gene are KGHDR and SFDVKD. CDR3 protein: CATSDPGQGADTQYF. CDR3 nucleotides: TGTGCCACCAGTGATCCGGGACAGGGGGCAGATACGCAGTATTTT.

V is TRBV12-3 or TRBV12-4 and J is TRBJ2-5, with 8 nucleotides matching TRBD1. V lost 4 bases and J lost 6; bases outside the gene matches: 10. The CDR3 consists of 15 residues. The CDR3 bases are TGTGCCAGCAGTTCCCCGTCAGGGGGCGGGAAGACCCAGTACTTC. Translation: CASSSPSGGGKTQYF.

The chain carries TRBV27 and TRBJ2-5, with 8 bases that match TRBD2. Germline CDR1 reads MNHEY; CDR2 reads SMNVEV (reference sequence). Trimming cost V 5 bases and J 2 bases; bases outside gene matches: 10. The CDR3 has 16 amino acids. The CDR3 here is CASSLYRAGEQETQYF. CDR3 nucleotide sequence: TGTGCCAGCAGTCTGTATCGAGCGGGGGAACAAGAGACCCAGTACTTC.

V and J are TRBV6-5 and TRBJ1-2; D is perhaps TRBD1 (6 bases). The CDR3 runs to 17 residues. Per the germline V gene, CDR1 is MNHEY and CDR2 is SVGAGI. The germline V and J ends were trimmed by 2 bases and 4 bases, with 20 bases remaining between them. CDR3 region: CASSYIRQGGAPYGYTF. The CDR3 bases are TGTGCCAGCAGTTACATCCGCCAAGGGGGAGCTCCCTATGGCTACACCTTC.

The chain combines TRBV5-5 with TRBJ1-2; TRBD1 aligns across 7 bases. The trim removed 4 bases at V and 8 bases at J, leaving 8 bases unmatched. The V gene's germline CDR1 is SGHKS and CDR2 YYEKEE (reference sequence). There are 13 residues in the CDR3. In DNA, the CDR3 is TGTGCCAGCAGCGCCTCCGGGACAGAAGGCTACACCTTC. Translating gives CASSASGTEGYTF.

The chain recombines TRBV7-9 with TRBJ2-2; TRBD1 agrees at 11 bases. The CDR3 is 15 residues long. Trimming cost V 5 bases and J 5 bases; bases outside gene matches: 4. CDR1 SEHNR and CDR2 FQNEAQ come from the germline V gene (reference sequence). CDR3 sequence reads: CASSPGTGGTGELFF. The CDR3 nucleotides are TGTGCCAGCAGCCCCGGGACAGGGGGTACCGGGGAGCTGTTTTTT.

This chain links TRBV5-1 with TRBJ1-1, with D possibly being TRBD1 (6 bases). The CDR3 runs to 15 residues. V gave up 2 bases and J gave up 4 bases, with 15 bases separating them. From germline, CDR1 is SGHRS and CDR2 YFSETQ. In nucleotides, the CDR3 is TGCGCCAGCAGCTTTGGGGGCACGGGGAGCACTGAAGCTTTCTTT. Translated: CASSFGGTGSTEAFF. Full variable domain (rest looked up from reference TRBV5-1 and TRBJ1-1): KAGVTQTPRYLIKTRGQQVTLSCSPISGHRSVSWYQQTPGQGLQFLFEYFSETQRNKGNFPGRFSGRQFSNSRSEMNVSTLELGDSALYLCASSFGGTGSTEAFFGQGTRLTVV.

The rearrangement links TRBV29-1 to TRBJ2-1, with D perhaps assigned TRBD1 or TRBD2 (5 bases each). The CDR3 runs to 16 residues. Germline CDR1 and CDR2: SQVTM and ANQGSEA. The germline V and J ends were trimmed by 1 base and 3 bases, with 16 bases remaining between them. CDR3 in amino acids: CSVEVGVGAHYNEQFF. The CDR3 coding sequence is TGCAGCGTTGAAGTAGGGGTCGGGGCCCACTACAATGAGCAGTTCTTC.

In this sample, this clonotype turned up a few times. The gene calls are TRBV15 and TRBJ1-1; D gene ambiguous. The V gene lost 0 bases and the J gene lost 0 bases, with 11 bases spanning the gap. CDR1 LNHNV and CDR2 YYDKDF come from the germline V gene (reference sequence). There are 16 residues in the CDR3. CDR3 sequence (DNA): TGTGCCACCAGCAGAGATCGGCAGGTGATGAACACTGAAGCTTTCTTT. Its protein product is CATSRDRQVMNTEAFF.

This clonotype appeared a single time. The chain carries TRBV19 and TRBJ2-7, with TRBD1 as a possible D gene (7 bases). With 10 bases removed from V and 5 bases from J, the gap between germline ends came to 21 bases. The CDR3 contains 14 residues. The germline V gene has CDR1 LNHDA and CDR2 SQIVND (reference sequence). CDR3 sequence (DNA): TGTGCCACTCCCGGGACAGAGGGAGGTAACGAGCAGTACTTC. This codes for CATPGTEGGNEQYF. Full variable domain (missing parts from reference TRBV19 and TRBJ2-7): DGGITQSPKYLFRKEGQNVTLSCEQNLNHDAMYWYRQDPGQGLRLIYYSQIVNDFQKGDIAEGYSVSREKKESFPLTVTSAQKNPTAFYLCATPGTEGGNEQYFGPGTRLTVT.

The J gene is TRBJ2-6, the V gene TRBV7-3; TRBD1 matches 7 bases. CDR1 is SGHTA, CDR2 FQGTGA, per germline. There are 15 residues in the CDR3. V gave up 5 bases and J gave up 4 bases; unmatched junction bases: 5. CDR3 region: CASSQQGPGANVLTF. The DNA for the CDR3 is TGTGCCAGCAGCCAACAGGGGCCCGGGGCCAACGTCCTGACTTTC.

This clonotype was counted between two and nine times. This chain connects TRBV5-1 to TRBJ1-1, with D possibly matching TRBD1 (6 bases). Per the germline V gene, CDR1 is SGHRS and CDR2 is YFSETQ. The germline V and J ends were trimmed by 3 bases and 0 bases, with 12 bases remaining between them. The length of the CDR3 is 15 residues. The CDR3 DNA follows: TGCGCCAGCAGCTCACAGGGTCTTTTGAACACTGAAGCTTTCTTT. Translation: CASSSQGLLNTEAFF.